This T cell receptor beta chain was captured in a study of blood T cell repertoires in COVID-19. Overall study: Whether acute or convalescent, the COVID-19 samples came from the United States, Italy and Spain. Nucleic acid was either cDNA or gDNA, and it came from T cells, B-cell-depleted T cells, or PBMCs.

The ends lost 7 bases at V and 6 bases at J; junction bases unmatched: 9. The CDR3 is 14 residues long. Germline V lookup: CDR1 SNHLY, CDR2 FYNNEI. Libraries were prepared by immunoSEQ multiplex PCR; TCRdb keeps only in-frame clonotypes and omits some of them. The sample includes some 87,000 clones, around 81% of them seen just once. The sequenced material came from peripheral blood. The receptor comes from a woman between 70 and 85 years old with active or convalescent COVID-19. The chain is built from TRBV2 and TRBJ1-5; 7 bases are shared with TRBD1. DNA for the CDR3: TGTGCCAGCAATCTAGGGGCAGGGGGTCAGCCCCAGCATTTT. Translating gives CASNLGAGGQPQHF. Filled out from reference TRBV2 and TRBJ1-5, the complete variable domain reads EPEVTQTPSHQVTQMGQEVILRCVPISNHLYFYWYRQILGQKVEFLVSFYNNEISEKSEIFDDQFSVERPDGSNFTLKIRSTKLEDSAMYFCASNLGAGGQPQHFGDGTRLSIL.